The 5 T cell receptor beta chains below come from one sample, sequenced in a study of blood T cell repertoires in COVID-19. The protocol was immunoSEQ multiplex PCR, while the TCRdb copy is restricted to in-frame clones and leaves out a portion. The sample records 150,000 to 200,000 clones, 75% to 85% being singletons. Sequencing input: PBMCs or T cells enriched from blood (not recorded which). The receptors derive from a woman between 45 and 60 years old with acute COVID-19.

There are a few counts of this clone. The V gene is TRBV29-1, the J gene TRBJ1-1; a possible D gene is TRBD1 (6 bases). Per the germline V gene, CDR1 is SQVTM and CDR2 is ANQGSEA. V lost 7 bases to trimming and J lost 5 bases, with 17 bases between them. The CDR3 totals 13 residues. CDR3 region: CSAPQGLGTEAFF. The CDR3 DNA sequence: TGCAGCGCCCCGCAGGGGTTAGGGACTGAAGCTTTCTTT.

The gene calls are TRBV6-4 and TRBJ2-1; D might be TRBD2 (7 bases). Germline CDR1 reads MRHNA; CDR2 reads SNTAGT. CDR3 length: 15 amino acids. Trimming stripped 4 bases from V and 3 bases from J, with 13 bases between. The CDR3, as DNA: TGTGCCAGCAGTGTGAAAGGGGGGGGCTACAATGAGCAGTTCTTC. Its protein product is CASSVKGGGYNEQFF.

The CDR3 DNA reads TGTGCCAGCAGTTTCCAGGGGGGAGTTCAGCCCCAGCATTTT. This translates into CASSFQGGVQPQHF. The rearrangement uses TRBV28 and TRBJ1-5; 7 positions agree with TRBD1. V lost 3 bases, J lost 6 bases, and 5 bases stayed unmatched. Germline CDR1 and CDR2: MDHEN and SYDVKM. This CDR3 region has 14 residues.

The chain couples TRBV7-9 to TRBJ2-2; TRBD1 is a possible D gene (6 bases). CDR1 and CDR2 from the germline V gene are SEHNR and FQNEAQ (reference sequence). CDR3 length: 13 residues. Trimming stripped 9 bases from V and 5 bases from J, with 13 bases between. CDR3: CARTGPGTGELFF. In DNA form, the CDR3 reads TGTGCCAGGACAGGTCCAGGGACCGGGGAGCTGTTTTTT.

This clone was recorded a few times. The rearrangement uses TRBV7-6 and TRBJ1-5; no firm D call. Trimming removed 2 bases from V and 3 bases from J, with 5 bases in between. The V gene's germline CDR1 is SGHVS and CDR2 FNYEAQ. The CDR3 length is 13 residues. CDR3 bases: TGTGCCAGCAGCTTAACTTCCAATCAGCCCCAGCATTTT. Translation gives CASSLTSNQPQHF.